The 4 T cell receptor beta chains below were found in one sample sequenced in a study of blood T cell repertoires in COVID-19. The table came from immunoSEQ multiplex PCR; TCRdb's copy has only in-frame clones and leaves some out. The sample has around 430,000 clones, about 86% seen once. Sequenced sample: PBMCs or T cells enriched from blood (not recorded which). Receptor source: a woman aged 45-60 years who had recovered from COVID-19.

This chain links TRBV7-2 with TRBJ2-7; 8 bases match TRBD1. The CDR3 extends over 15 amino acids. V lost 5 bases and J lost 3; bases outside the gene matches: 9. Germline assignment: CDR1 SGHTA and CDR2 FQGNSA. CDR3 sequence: CASSPTRGTGYEQYF. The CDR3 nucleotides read TGTGCCAGCAGCCCTACCCGAGGGACAGGCTACGAGCAGTACTTC.

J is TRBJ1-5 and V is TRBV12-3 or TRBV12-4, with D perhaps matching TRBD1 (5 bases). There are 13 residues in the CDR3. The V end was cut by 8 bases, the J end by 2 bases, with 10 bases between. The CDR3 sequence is CASRKGGNQPQHF. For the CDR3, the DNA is TGTGCCAGCCGCAAAGGGGGCAATCAGCCCCAGCATTTT.

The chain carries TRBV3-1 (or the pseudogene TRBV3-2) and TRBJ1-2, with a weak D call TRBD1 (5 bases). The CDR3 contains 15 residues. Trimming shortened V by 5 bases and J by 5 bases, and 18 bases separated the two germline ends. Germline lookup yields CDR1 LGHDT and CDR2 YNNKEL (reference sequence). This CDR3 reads CASSSPGQGRYGYTF. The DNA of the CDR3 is TGTGCCAGCAGCTCCCCAGGCCAGGGAAGGTATGGCTACACCTTC.

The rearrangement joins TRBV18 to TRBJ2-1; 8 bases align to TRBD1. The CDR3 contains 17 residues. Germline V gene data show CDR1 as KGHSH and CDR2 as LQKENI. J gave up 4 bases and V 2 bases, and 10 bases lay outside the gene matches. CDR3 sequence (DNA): TGTGCCAGCTCACCATACGCAGGACAGGGCTTTTACAATGAGCAGTTCTTC. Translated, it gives CASSPYAGQGFYNEQFF. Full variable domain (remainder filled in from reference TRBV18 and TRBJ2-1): NAGVMQNPRHLVRRRGQEARLRCSPMKGHSHVYWYRQLPEEGLKFMVYLQKENIIDESGMPKERFSAEFPKEGPSILRIQQVVRGDSAAYFCASSPYAGQGFYNEQFFGPGTRLTVL.